This T cell receptor beta chain derives from a study of molecular identifiers for immune sequencing clone quantification. From the PCR reads, TCRdb called clonotypes with MiXCR, one entry per CDR3 protein. Seen here are about 630,000 distinct CDR3 sequences, about 25% observed once, and the top ten hold about 0.81%. Sorting was used to obtain naive CD8 T cells (CD8+CD4-CCR7+CD45RA+). Input material: naive CD8+ T cells from blood, with Jurkat cell RNA spiked in. Subset of the sample: FACS-sorted CD8+CD4-CCR7+CD45RA+ naive T cells. This receptor was identified in a human donor in good health. Some libraries in this study had Jurkat cell RNA spiked in.

CDR3 residues: CSARPTSGPYEQYF. CDR3 sequence (DNA): TGCAGTGCTAGACCAACTAGCGGCCCCTACGAGCAGTACTTC. The chain uses TRBV20-1 and TRBJ2-7, with 8 bases aligning to TRBD2. The CDR3 extends over 14 amino acids. Germline CDR1 reads DFQATT; CDR2 reads SNEGSKA (reference sequence). The V and J ends lost 2 bases and 2 bases, in that order; junction bases with no gene match: 5.